The source of this T cell receptor (beta chain) is a study of blood T cell repertoires in COVID-19. Study context: Samples taken during acute and convalescent COVID-19 were collected in the United States, Italy and Spain.

V lost 0 bases to trimming and J lost 1 base, with 10 bases between them. The germline gives CDR1 SGHRS, CDR2 YFSETQ. This CDR3 region has 15 residues. TCRdb's copy holds only in-frame clones and misses some; the assay was immunoSEQ multiplex PCR. This table has over 80,000 clones, approximately 86% appearing once. This TCR came from a man aged 50 or older with acute or convalescent COVID-19. Sample: peripheral blood. J is TRBJ1-1 and V is TRBV5-1; TRBD1 might be the D (6 bases). The CDR3 sequence is CASSLAQGGNTEAFF. CDR3 coding DNA: TGCGCCAGCAGCTTGGCACAGGGTGGGAACACTGAAGCTTTCTTT.